This T cell receptor (beta chain) emerged from a study of control samples from healthy donors and cancer patients. Only in-frame clones appear in the TCRdb table, and some are missing; sequencing was by immunoSEQ multiplex PCR. The sample yields 35,000 to 55,000 clones, approximately 90% seen once. The specimen sequenced was PBMCs. The clonotype comes from a woman aged 40 to 50 with head and neck cancer.

This CDR3 reads CASGSGFPSGANVLTF. DNA of the CDR3: TGTGCCAGTGGTAGCGGGTTCCCATCTGGGGCCAACGTCCTGACTTTC. The rearrangement links TRBV19 to TRBJ2-6; 7 bases are shared with TRBD2. From germline, CDR1 is LNHDA and CDR2 SQIVND (reference sequence). The CDR3 spans 16 residues. The V segment lost 8 bases and the J segment 1 base; nucleotides outside the gene matches: 8.